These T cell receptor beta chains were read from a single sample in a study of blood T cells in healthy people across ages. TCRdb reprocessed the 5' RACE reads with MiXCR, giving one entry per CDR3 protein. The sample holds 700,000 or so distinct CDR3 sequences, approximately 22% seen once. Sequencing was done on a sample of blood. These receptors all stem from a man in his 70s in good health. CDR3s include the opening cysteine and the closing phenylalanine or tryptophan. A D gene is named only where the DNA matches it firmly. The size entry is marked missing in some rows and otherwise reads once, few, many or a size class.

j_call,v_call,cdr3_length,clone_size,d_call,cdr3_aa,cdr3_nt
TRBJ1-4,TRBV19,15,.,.,CASSADGGTNEKLFF,TGTGCCAGTAGTGCCGACGGTGGAACTAATGAAAAACTGTTTTTT
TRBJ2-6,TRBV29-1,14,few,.,CSVSTLAGANVLTF,TGCAGCGTCAGTACGTTAGCTGGGGCCAACGTCCTGACTTTC
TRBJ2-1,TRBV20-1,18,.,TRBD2,CSALGLAGVTSSYNEQFF,TGCAGTGCCTTGGGACTAGCGGGGGTTACCAGCTCCTACAATGAGCAGTTCTTC
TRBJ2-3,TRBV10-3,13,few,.,CAISDDVQDTQYF,TGTGCCATCAGCGATGATGTGCAAGATACGCAGTATTTT
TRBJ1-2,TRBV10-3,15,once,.,CAIAAGQPTNYGYTF,TGTGCCATCGCGGCCGGACAGCCTACTAACTATGGCTACACCTTC
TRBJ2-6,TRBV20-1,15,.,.,CSARETGGGANVLTF,TGCAGTGCTAGAGAAACGGGCGGCGGGGCCAACGTCCTGACTTTC
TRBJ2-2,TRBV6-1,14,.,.,CASSEEGSTGELFF,TGTGCCAGCAGTGAAGAGGGGTCCACCGGGGAGCTGTTTTTT
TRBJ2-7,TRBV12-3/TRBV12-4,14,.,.,CASRPNGQSYEQYF,TGTGCCAGCAGACCAAACGGACAGTCCTACGAGCAGTACTTC
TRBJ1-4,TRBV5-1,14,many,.,CASSLGQGGEKLFF,TGCGCCAGCAGCTTGGGGCAGGGAGGAGAAAAACTGTTTTTT
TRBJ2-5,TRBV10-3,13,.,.,CAISEDWQETQYF,TGTGCCATCAGTGAAGACTGGCAAGAGACCCAGTACTTC
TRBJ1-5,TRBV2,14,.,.,CASSEEGSGQPQHF,TGTGCCAGCAGTGAAGAGGGATCTGGACAGCCCCAGCATTTT
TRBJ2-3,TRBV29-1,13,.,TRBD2,CSRGTSNTDTQYF,TGCAGCAGGGGGACTAGCAACACAGATACGCAGTATTTT
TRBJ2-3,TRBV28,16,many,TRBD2,CASSLGTTRYTDTQYF,TGTGCCAGCAGTCTGGGGACTACTCGCTACACAGATACGCAGTATTTT
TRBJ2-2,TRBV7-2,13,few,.,CASSFRHTGELFF,TGTGCCAGCAGCTTTAGACATACCGGGGAGCTGTTTTTT
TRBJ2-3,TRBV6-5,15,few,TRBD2,CASRLAGGQEDTQYF,TGTGCCAGCAGACTAGCGGGGGGGCAGGAAGATACGCAGTATTTT
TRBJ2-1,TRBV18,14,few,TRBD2,CASSPQASGGEQFF,TGTGCCAGCTCACCGCAGGCTAGCGGTGGTGAGCAGTTCTTC
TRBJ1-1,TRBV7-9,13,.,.,CASSENTNTEAFF,TGTGCCAGCAGCGAAAACACGAACACTGAAGCTTTCTTT
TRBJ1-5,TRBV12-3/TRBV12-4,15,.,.,CASSLSAGSNQPQHF,TGTGCCAGCAGTTTATCCGCAGGTAGCAATCAGCCCCAGCATTTT
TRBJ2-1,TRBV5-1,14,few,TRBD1,CASARDRVFNEQFF,TGCGCCAGCGCCCGGGACAGGGTCTTTAATGAGCAGTTCTTC
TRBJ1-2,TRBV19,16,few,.,CASSTLPTSGEGGYTF,TGTGCCAGTAGCACGCTACCAACCTCAGGGGAAGGGGGCTACACCTTC
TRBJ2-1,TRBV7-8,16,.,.,CASSLRVPGSYNEQFF,TGTGCCAGCAGCCTCAGGGTCCCCGGCTCCTACAATGAGCAGTTCTTC
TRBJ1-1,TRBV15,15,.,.,CATSRVRRGITEAFF,TGTGCCACCAGCAGAGTCAGGAGGGGAATCACTGAAGCTTTCTTT
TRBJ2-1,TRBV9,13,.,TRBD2,CASSSGTPNEQFF,TGTGCCAGCAGCAGCGGGACTCCCAATGAGCAGTTCTTC
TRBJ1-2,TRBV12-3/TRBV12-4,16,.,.,CASSFPLGGAGYGYTF,TGTGCCAGCAGTTTCCCCCTCGGGGGGGCGGGCTATGGCTACACCTTC
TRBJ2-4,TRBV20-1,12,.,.,CSASLASDIQYF,TGCAGTGCTAGTCTAGCCTCAGACATTCAGTACTTC
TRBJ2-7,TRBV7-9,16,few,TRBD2,CASSFRSTSGDYEQYF,TGTGCCAGCAGCTTCAGGTCGACTAGCGGAGACTACGAGCAGTACTTC
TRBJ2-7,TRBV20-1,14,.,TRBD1,CSAREGGQGASQYF,TGCAGTGCTAGAGAGGGGGGACAGGGTGCGTCCCAGTACTTC
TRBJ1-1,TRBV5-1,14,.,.,CASSLGQLRTEAFF,TGCGCCAGCAGCTTGGGACAGCTCCGCACTGAAGCTTTCTTT
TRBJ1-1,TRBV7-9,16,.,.,CASSALAGAMNTEAFF,TGTGCCAGCAGCGCTCTCGCGGGGGCCATGAACACTGAAGCTTTCTTT
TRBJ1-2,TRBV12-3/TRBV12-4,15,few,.,CASSENRGDGYGYTF,TGTGCCAGCAGCGAAAATAGGGGAGATGGCTATGGCTACACCTTC
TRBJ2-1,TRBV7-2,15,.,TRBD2,CASSRGTISYNEQLF,TGTGCCAGCAGCCGGGGGACTATCTCCTACAATGAGCAGCTCTTC
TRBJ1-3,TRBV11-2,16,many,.,CASSLPGTGFGNTIYF,TGTGCCAGCAGCTTACCGGGAACAGGGTTTGGAAACACCATATATTTT
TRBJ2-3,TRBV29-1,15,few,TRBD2,CSVDPLAGARDTQYF,TGCAGCGTGGACCCCCTAGCGGGGGCCAGAGATACGCAGTATTTT
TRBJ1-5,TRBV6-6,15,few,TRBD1,CAGTRGQSRNQPQHF,TGTGCCGGCACCCGGGGACAGTCCCGCAATCAGCCCCAGCATTTT
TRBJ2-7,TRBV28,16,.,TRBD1,CASSSLGDRGFYEQYF,TGTGCCAGCAGTTCCCTGGGGGACAGGGGGTTCTACGAGCAGTACTTC
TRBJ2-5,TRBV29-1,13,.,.,CSANPAGQETQYF,TGCAGCGCCAACCCAGCGGGTCAAGAGACCCAGTACTTC
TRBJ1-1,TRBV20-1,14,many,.,CSARFWTSNTEAFF,TGCAGTGCTAGGTTCTGGACTTCGAACACTGAAGCTTTCTTT
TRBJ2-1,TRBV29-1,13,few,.,CSVYRDSYNEQFF,TGCAGCGTCTACCGGGACTCTTACAATGAGCAGTTCTTC
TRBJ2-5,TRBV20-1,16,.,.,CSAEISSVGVPETQYF,TGCAGTGCTGAAATATCCTCGGTGGGGGTACCGGAGACCCAGTACTTC
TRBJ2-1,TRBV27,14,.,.,CASSPWDGYNEQFF,TGTGCCAGCAGCCCCTGGGATGGATACAATGAGCAGTTCTTC
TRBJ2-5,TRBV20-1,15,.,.,CSASRQKRLQETQYF,TGCAGTGCTAGTAGGCAGAAAAGGCTCCAAGAGACCCAGTACTTC
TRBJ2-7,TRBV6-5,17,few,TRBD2,CASSYSSAGVPSYEQYF,TGTGCCAGCAGTTACTCTTCTGCGGGGGTCCCCTCCTACGAGCAGTACTTC
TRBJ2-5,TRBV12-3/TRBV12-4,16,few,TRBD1,CASSLGGQGARETQYF,TGTGCCAGCAGTTTAGGGGGACAGGGGGCGCGGGAGACCCAGTACTTC
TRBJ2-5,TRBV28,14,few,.,CASSLWDSQETQYF,TGTGCCAGCAGTTTATGGGACAGCCAAGAGACCCAGTACTTC
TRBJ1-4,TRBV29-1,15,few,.,CSVVRQATTNEKLFF,TGCAGCGTGGTTAGACAGGCGACAACTAATGAAAAACTGTTTTTT
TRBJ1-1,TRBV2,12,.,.,CASSEDLPEAFF,TGTGCCAGCAGTGAAGATCTGCCAGAAGCTTTCTTT
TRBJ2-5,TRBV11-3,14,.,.,CASSPTSFGETQYF,TGTGCCAGCAGCCCGACTAGTTTTGGAGAGACCCAGTACTTC
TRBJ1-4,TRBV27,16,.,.,CASSLSVHTKNEKLFF,TGTGCCAGCAGTTTATCTGTACATACTAAAAATGAAAAACTGTTTTTT
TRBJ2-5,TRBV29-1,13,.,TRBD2,CSARGVSQETRYF,TGCAGCGCTCGGGGGGTGAGCCAAGAGACCCGGTACTTC
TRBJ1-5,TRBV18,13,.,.,CASSPRDDQPQHF,TGTGCCAGCTCACCGAGGGATGATCAGCCCCAGCATTTT
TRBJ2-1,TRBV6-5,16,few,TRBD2,CASSYSMTSGYNEQFF,TGTGCCAGCAGTTACTCGATGACTAGCGGGTACAATGAGCAGTTCTTC
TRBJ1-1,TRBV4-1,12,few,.,CASSQEGVQAFF,TGCGCCAGCAGCCAAGAGGGGGTCCAAGCTTTCTTT
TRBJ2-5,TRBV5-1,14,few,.,CASSSGDTKETQYF,TGCGCCAGCAGCTCCGGGGACACTAAAGAGACCCAGTACTTC
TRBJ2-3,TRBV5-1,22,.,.,CASSWPFSWDREEAGDADTQYF,TGCGCCAGCAGCTGGCCGTTCTCATGGGACAGGGAAGAAGCGGGGGATGCAGATACGCAGTATTTT
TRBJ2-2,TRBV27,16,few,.,CASRRTGTVNTGELFF,TGTGCCAGCAGGCGTACCGGGACGGTGAACACCGGGGAGCTGTTTTTT
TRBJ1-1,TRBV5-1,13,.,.,CASSLDSGQRAFF,TGCGCCAGCAGCTTGGATTCGGGCCAGCGGGCTTTCTTT
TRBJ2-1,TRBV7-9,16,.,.,CASSLFSGGPRHEQFF,TGTGCCAGCAGCCTTTTCTCCGGGGGGCCGAGGCATGAGCAGTTCTTC
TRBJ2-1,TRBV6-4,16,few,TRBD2,CASSDQAGVPHNEQFF,TGTGCTAGCAGTGACCAGGCGGGGGTTCCCCACAATGAGCAGTTCTTC
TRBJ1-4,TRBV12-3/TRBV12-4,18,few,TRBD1,CASSPDRGPGFEDEKLFF,TGTGCCAGCAGCCCCGACAGGGGGCCGGGATTTGAGGATGAAAAACTGTTTTTT
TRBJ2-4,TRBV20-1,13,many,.,CSASTAGSAIQYF,TGCAGTGCTAGTACAGCAGGGTCGGCCATTCAGTACTTC